The clone carrying this T cell receptor (beta chain) has more than one count but fewer than ten. The antigen is not known. Sequencing was performed with immunoSEQ multiplex PCR; in TCRdb, only in-frame clones are kept and a portion is missing. This table has 3,500 to 5,000 clones, around two thirds appearing once. The sample belongs to a study of CD8 T cell repertoires and HIV-1 epitope variants. Trimming removed 0 bases from V and 3 bases from J, with 14 bases in between. CDR3 size: 16 residues. Germline V lookup: CDR1 MGHRA, CDR2 YSYEKL. Sequenced input: cultured CD8+ T cells derived from PBMCs. The V gene is TRBV4-1, the J gene TRBJ1-2; the D is unclear. The TCR sequence derives from a male donor with HIV. The CDR3 sequence: CASSQDPVELDYGYTF. CDR3 DNA sequence: TGCGCCAGCAGCCAAGATCCCGTCGAACTCGACTATGGCTACACCTTC.